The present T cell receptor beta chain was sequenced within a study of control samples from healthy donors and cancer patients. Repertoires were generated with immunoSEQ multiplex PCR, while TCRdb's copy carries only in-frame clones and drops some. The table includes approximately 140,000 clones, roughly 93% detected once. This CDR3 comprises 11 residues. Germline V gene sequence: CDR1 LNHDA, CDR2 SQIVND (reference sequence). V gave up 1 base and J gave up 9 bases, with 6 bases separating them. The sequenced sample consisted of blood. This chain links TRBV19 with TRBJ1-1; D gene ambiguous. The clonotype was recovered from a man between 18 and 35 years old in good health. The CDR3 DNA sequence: TGTGCCAGTAGTATAGGTCCGCAAGCTTTCTTT. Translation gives CASSIGPQAFF.